This T cell receptor beta chain was obtained from a study of blood T cell repertoires in COVID-19. Study context: Whether acute or convalescent, the COVID-19 samples came from the United States, Italy and Spain. From T cells, B-cell-depleted T cells, or PBMCs came the material, which was cDNA or gDNA.

Original data processing: Estimation of nucleated cell counts relied on the amplification of reference gene primers. Here immunoSEQ multiplex PCR was the method, and the copy in TCRdb shows in-frame clones only, minus some. The D gene and trimming were derived from the DNA, and the V and J assignments and clone size from that table. The sample contains 100,000 to 150,000 clones, more than 85% of which appear only once. V lost 4 bases to trimming and J lost 2 bases, with 6 bases between them. The CDR3 extends over 13 amino acids. In germline, CDR1 is LGHDT, CDR2 YNNKEL (reference sequence). The chain joins TRBV3-1 (or the pseudogene TRBV3-2) to TRBJ2-1, with D unresolved. The sequence was collected from a man aged 50 to 59 with active or convalescent COVID-19. Source material: peripheral blood. The chain's CDR3 is CASSPTTYNEQFF. The CDR3 nucleotides are TGTGCCAGCAGCCCGACAACCTACAATGAGCAGTTCTTC.